The T cell receptor (beta chain) under discussion was sequenced for a study of cytomegalovirus exposure and HLA in healthy donors. Study overall: Genetic ancestry analysis placed about 80% of the 398 donors that were genotyped in the Caucasian-associated cluster.

Both 60 Vbeta primers and 13 Jbeta primers went into the PCR. Profiling relied on immunoSEQ multiplex PCR, and the TCRdb table lists in-frame clones only, not all of them. Seen here are about 160,000 clones, over 70% observed once, and the top ten hold 9.7%. The ends were cut back, 3 bases at V and 3 bases at J, with 15 bases in the middle. CDR3 length: 16 amino acids. The sequence was collected from a man between 18 and 35 years old in good health and CMV-seropositive. Specimen: PBMCs. V is TRBV23-1 and J is TRBJ1-5, with a weak D call TRBD1 (5 bases). TRBV23-1 carries the ORF label, with uncertain function. DNA for the CDR3: TGCGCCAGCAGTCACAGGGTAATTGGGGCCAATCAGCCCCAGCATTTT. Encoded protein: CASSHRVIGANQPQHF.